The rows below give T cell receptor beta chains drawn from one sample of a study of breast tumors, draining lymph nodes, adjacent tissues. MiXCR was run by TCRdb on the multiplex PCR reads, yielding one entry per CDR3 protein. The repertoire includes about 47,000 distinct CDR3 sequences, 23% of them detected once, and about 7.6% sits in the top ten. Specimen: breast tumor tissue. The receptors were sampled from a female donor with breast cancer. Some clones in this sample may be carry-over from other donors' samples. Both conserved end residues are part of each CDR3. Fields, in order: clone size, J gene, V gene, D gene, CDR3 DNA, CDR3 protein. A D gene is named only where the DNA matches it firmly. Clone sizes are given selectively: once, few, many, or a class where the clone is expanded.

many | TRBJ2-5 | TRBV20-1 | TRBD1 | TGCAGTGCTAGACCGGGACAGACCCTAGAGACCCAGTACTTC | CSARPGQTLETQYF
many | TRBJ2-7 | TRBV7-9 | . | TGTGCCAGCAGCTTAATCCTCTACGAGCAGTACTTC | CASSLILYEQYF
many | TRBJ2-3 | TRBV5-1 | TRBD2 | TGCGCCAGCAGTACAGGGCCTCGGGGGGGGAACACAGATACGCAGTATTTT | CASSTGPRGGNTDTQYF
many | TRBJ1-3 | TRBV5-1 | . | TGCGCCAGCAGCCCAGGCTCTGGAAACACCATATATTTT | CASSPGSGNTIYF
many | TRBJ2-7 | TRBV19 | . | TGTGCCAGTAGTGACACCGGGACAAGGATTTACGAGCAGTACTTC | CASSDTGTRIYEQYF
. | TRBJ2-1 | TRBV5-4 | . | TGTGCCAGCAGCTTGGATGCAGGGGCCCGCAATGAGCAGTTCTTC | CASSLDAGARNEQFF
medium-sized | TRBJ2-3 | TRBV5-5 | TRBD2 | TGTGCCAGCAGCACCCCCCTGGCGGGGGGTTATACGCAGTATTTT | CASSTPLAGGYTQYF
. | TRBJ1-1 | TRBV10-3 | TRBD1 | TGTGCCATCACCGGGACAGGAGTGAACACTGAAGCTTTCTTT | CAITGTGVNTEAFF
few | TRBJ2-4 | TRBV13 | . | TGTGCCAGCAGCTTGATGGGAAAAAACATTCAGTACTTC | CASSLMGKNIQYF
many | TRBJ1-4 | TRBV9 | . | TGTGCCAGCAGCGTAGGGACCGTCGCGGCTGGAGAAAAACTGTTTTTT | CASSVGTVAAGEKLFF
many | TRBJ1-6 | TRBV20-1 | TRBD1 | TGCAGTGCTAGAACTCGACAGGGGGCGCCTTCACCCCTCCACTTT | CSARTRQGAPSPLHF
once | TRBJ1-3 | TRBV9 | . | . | CAGSVGEGTTFSGNTTYF
many | TRBJ1-2 | TRBV4-1 | TRBD1 | TGCGCCAGCAGCCAAGAAATTTGGGGACAGGGGGCCTATGGCTACACCTTC | CASSQEIWGQGAYGYTF
many | TRBJ2-1 | TRBV6-5 | TRBD2 | TGTGCCAGCAGACGCGGACTAGCGGCTAATGAGCAGTTCTTC | CASRRGLAANEQFF
many | TRBJ1-2 | TRBV19 | . | TGTGCCAGTAGTATAGTGGGCAGGCGAACCTATGGCTACACCTTC | CASSIVGRRTYGYTF
. | TRBJ2-3 | TRBV5-6 | . | TGTGCCAGCAGCCCCTTTAGGAGGCGCGAAGAATCAGATACGCAGTATTTT | CASSPFRRREESDTQYF
many | TRBJ1-5 | TRBV10-2 | . | TGCGCCAGCAGTGAGTCGGGGGGGGGTACGTCCCAGCATTTT | CASSESGGGTSQHF
. | TRBJ1-2 | TRBV5-6 | . | TGTGCCAGCAGCTTGGACGCAGGGATGGACGGCTACACCTTC | CASSLDAGMDGYTF
many | TRBJ2-1 | TRBV7-9 | . | TGTGCCAGCAGCTTAGGGCCCGGGGCCGGGAGCTTTCGGAACAATGAGCAGTTCTTC | CASSLGPGAGSFRNNEQFF
many | TRBJ2-5 | TRBV6-1 | TRBD2 | TGTGCCAGCAGTGAAGAAGCGGGGGGGCTCGGGACCCAGTACTTC | CASSEEAGGLGTQYF
many | TRBJ2-7 | TRBV5-8 | TRBD2 | TGTGCCAGCAGCTTGGAGGGACTAGCCTACGAGCAGTACTTC | CASSLEGLAYEQYF
. | TRBJ2-2 | TRBV18 | . | TGTGCCACCCGCATGACAGGGGACAGCGGGGAGCTGGTTTTT | CATRMTGDSGELVF
. | TRBJ1-2 | TRBV28 | TRBD1 | TGTGGAACCGGGACAGGGTATGGCTACACCTTC | CGTGTGYGYTF
many | TRBJ1-2 | TRBV29-1 | TRBD1 | TGCAGCGTTGAAGATCGTTTTGGGACAGGCGATTATGGCTACACCTTC | CSVEDRFGTGDYGYTF
. | TRBJ2-1 | TRBV11-2 | . | TGTGCCAGCAGCTTCGGAAGCGGAGATAATGAGCAGTTCTTC | CASSFGSGDNEQFF
many | TRBJ2-3 | TRBV6-2/TRBV6-3 | . | TGTGCCAGCAGAACGGACGGGGCCGATACGCAGTATTTT | CASRTDGADTQYF
many | TRBJ2-1 | TRBV24-1 | . | TGTGCCACCAGTGATTCCCGGGACCGGGTTCGGTTCTTC | CATSDSRDRVRFF
many | TRBJ1-2 | TRBV20-1 | . | TGCAGTGCTAACACCCCGGGGGGCTACACCTTC | CSANTPGGYTF
few | TRBJ1-4 | TRBV27 | . | TGTGCCAGCAGTCCGGGGGCAGGAGCTAATGAAAAACTGTTTTTT | CASSPGAGANEKLFF
many | TRBJ2-7 | TRBV9 | . | TGTGCCAGCAGCGTAGAAGGGGTCCACGAGCAGTACTTC | CASSVEGVHEQYF
. | TRBJ2-7 | TRBV6-1 | TRBD1 | TGTGCCAGCAGCGCTCGACAGGGGAAGGTCTACGAGCAGTACTTC | CASSARQGKVYEQYF
many | TRBJ2-1 | TRBV5-4 | . | TGTGCCAGCAGCAAGGACTACAACAATGAGCAGTTCTTC | CASSKDYNNEQFF
few | TRBJ2-6 | TRBV5-1 | . | TGCGCCAGCAGTCTCAGTCCCATAGGGTCTGGGGCCAACGTCCTGACTTTC | CASSLSPIGSGANVLTF
many | TRBJ1-5 | TRBV11-2 | . | TGTGCCAGCAACCCGCGGGATCCCCCCCAGCATTTT | CASNPRDPPQHF
many | TRBJ1-2 | TRBV6-6 | . | TGTGCCAGCACCCCGGGCGTGGGGGGCGCGTTTGGCTACACCTTC | CASTPGVGGAFGYTF
many | TRBJ2-7 | TRBV10-2 | TRBD2 | TGCGCCAGCAGTGGTCGGACGGGACTACCCTACGAGCAGTACTTC | CASSGRTGLPYEQYF
few | TRBJ2-5 | TRBV5-1 | . | TGCGCCAGCAGCCCCTCGGGGTCTCAAGAGACCCAGTACTTC | CASSPSGSQETQYF
many | TRBJ2-1 | TRBV7-9 | . | TGTGCCAGCAGCTTCGACTACAGGGTCCGTGGTTACAATGAGCAGTTCTTC | CASSFDYRVRGYNEQFF
. | TRBJ2-2 | TRBV6-1 | . | TGTGCCAGCAGGAAGACAGGCGGGGCCGGGGAGCTGTTTTTT | CASRKTGGAGELFF
many | TRBJ1-2 | TRBV10-3 | . | TGTGCCATCAGTGAGCAAGGGGCGACTAACTATGGCTACACCTTC | CAISEQGATNYGYTF
many | TRBJ1-2 | TRBV20-1 | TRBD1 | TGCAGTGCCGTAGAGGGGACAGGGAACTATGGCTACACCTTC | CSAVEGTGNYGYTF